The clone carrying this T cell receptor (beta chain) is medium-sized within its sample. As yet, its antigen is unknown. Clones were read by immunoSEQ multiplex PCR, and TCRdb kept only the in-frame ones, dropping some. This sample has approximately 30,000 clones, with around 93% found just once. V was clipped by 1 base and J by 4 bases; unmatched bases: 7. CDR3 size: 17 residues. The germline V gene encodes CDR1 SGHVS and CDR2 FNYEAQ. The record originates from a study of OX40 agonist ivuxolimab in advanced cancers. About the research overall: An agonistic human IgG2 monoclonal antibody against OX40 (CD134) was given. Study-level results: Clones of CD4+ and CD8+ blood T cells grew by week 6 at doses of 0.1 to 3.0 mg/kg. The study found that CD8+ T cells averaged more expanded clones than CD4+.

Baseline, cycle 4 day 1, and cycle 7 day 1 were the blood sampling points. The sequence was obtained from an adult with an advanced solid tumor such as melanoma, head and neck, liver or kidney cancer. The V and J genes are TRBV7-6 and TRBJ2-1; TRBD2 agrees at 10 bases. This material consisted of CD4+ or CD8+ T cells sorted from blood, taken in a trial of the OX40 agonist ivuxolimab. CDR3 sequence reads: CASSLGSGRAYYNEQFF. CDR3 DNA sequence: TGTGCCAGCAGCTTAGGCAGCGGGAGGGCGTATTACAATGAGCAGTTCTTC.